This T cell receptor (beta chain) is drawn from a study of graft-versus-host responses after intestinal transplantation. General study results and limits: Present in recipient marrow, GvH clones included some that appeared first in ileum or blood. Some patients had graft-donor T cell macrochimerism. In their allografts, the ratios of graft-versus-host to host-versus-graft T cell clones were high.

Profiled with immunoSEQ multiplex PCR; TCRdb holds only in-frame clones, not every one. The table has roughly 100,000 clones, approximately 90% seen once. As concerns this clone: The antigen remains undetermined.

The CDR3 totals 13 residues. Germline V CDR1 and CDR2: MNHEY, SVGAGI. Trimming shortened V by 4 bases and J by 1 base, and 7 bases separated the two germline ends. Sequencing used unstimulated CD8+ T cells sorted from spleen or lymph node cells, obtained before transplant. The clonotype comes from a human donor who was the organ donor for an intestinal transplant. The V and J genes are TRBV6-5 and TRBJ1-1, with D possibly being TRBD1 (5 bases). CDR3 DNA sequence: TGTGCCAGCAGTTGGGGCAGGAACACTGAAGCTTTCTTT. This gives the protein CASSWGRNTEAFF.